This entry lists 23 T cell receptor beta chains sequenced from one sample in a study of T cell changes during pregnancy in multiple sclerosis. The protocol was immunoSEQ multiplex PCR, while the TCRdb copy is restricted to in-frame clones and leaves out a portion. Of approximately 53,000 clones in the sample, 85% to 95% were seen once. The input for sequencing was CD4+ T cells from peripheral blood mononuclear cells, taken before pregnancy. These receptors came from a female donor with multiple sclerosis, enrolled in a pregnancy study.

The chain is built from TRBV2 and TRBJ1-2; 8 nucleotides match TRBD1. There are 16 residues in the CDR3. With V trimmed by 1 base and J by 2 bases, 6 bases remained unmatched. The germline CDR1 and CDR2 sequences are SNHLY and FYNNEI. CDR3 bases: TGTGCCAGCAGTGAAGGGACAGGGACAACCAACTATGGCTACACCTTC. This encodes CASSEGTGTTNYGYTF.

The genes are TRBV28 and TRBJ1-2; possible D gene TRBD1, 6 bases. This CDR3 has 13 residues. Germline V CDR1 and CDR2: MDHEN, SYDVKM. Trimming cost V 3 bases and J 5 bases, with 10 bases left between them. CDR3 sequence (DNA): TGTGCCAGCAGTTTCCCGGGACAATATGGCTACACCTTC. Residues: CASSFPGQYGYTF.

This clone was observed a single time. This chain connects TRBV9 to TRBJ2-7; 7 nucleotides align to TRBD2. The CDR3 runs 16 residues. The germline V gene encodes CDR1 SGDLS and CDR2 YYNGEE. Germline trimming cut 0 bases from V and 2 bases from J; bases unmatched to any gene: 8. The CDR3 loop is CASSVGGLSATYEQYF. CDR3 DNA: TGTGCCAGCAGCGTAGGGGGACTATCCGCCACCTACGAGCAGTACTTC.

The chain joins TRBV6-5 to TRBJ2-7; tentatively, D is TRBD2 (5 bases). The CDR3 length is 16 residues. The germline V gene encodes CDR1 MNHEY and CDR2 SVGAGI. V was pared by 4 bases and J by 2 bases, with 18 bases between. The CDR3 DNA follows: TGTGCCAGCAGTTCCCGTACTAGTTCCCGGCCCTACGAGCAGTACTTC. This encodes CASSSRTSSRPYEQYF.

The chain carries TRBV5-5 and TRBJ1-1; unclear D gene. Germline V lookup: CDR1 SGHKS, CDR2 YYEKEE (reference sequence). Trimming stripped 2 bases from V and 6 bases from J, with 14 bases between. The CDR3 consists of 14 residues. The CDR3 loop is CASSFSLWAAEAFF. CDR3 coding DNA: TGTGCCAGCAGCTTTAGTTTGTGGGCCGCTGAAGCTTTCTTT.

This clone was detected once. The chain combines TRBV15 with TRBJ1-5; TRBD1 agrees at 12 bases. After removal of 5 bases from V and 7 bases from J, the junction contained 6 bases not matched to a gene. CDR1 and CDR2 from the germline V gene are LNHNV and YYDKDF (reference sequence). The CDR3 has 15 amino acids. CDR3 amino acids: CATSPGTGGFQPQHF. CDR3 coding DNA: TGTGCCACCAGCCCCGGGACAGGGGGCTTCCAGCCCCAGCATTTT.

The chain employs TRBV6-5 and TRBJ2-1; a weak D match, TRBD2 (5 bases). Looked up from germline, CDR1 is MNHEY and CDR2 is SVGAGI. The CDR3 spans 13 residues. The V end was cut by 5 bases, the J end by 6 bases, with 11 bases between. CDR3 residues: CASSQTRSNEQFF. The DNA of the CDR3 is TGTGCCAGCAGTCAAACTAGAAGCAATGAGCAGTTCTTC.

V is TRBV7-2 and J is TRBJ2-5; 11 bases map to TRBD1. This CDR3 is built from 18 residues. The junction had 19 bases not matched to a gene; V was cut back by 4 bases and J by 9 bases. CDR1 is SGHTA and CDR2 is FQGNSA in the germline V gene. CDR3 loop: CASSSGTGGVRRVGAQYF. The CDR3 DNA sequence: TGTGCCAGCAGCTCGGGGACAGGGGGTGTGAGGCGGGTAGGGGCCCAGTACTTC.

Comment on this clone: The junction departs from the called germline gene at one end, perhaps through a read error. The V call is TRBV18, the J call TRBJ2-2; D call uncertain. Germline CDR1 is KGHSH and CDR2 is LQKENI. The CDR3 is 15 residues long. CDR3 coding DNA: TGTGCCAGTTCACCACTGTACAGTGACACCGGGGAGCTGTTTTTT. Protein: CASSPLYSDTGELFF.

The chain links TRBV7-2 to TRBJ1-2, with D unresolved. V was shortened by 5 bases and J by 4 bases, with 11 bases between the two germline ends. In germline, CDR1 is SGHTA, CDR2 FQGNSA. The CDR3 spans 13 residues. CDR3: CASSPTASYGYTF. CDR3 nucleotide sequence: TGTGCCAGCAGCCCTACTGCATCCTATGGCTACACCTTC.

The rearrangement joins TRBV29-1 to TRBJ2-2, with D unresolved. V was clipped by 8 bases and J by 8 bases, with 15 bases between them. Looked up from germline, CDR1 is SQVTM and CDR2 is ANQGSEA. CDR3 length: 12 amino acids. The CDR3 nucleotides read TGCAGCTCACCGGCACCAGCGGGGGAGCTGTTTTTT. It is translated as CSSPAPAGELFF.

This chain connects TRBV30 to TRBJ1-2; 8 positions agree with TRBD1. CDR1 GTSNPN and CDR2 SVGIG come from the germline V gene (reference sequence). V shed 5 bases and J 5 bases; nucleotides not matched to a gene: 4. The CDR3 contains 12 residues. The CDR3 nucleotides are TGTGCCTGGTCAACAGGGGGGTATGGCTACACCTTC. Translated, it gives CAWSTGGYGYTF.

V gene TRBV15 combines with J gene TRBJ2-1, with 12 nucleotides matching TRBD2. There are 16 residues in the CDR3. V lost 3 bases to trimming and J lost 3 bases; unmatched junction nucleotides: 3. The germline V gene encodes CDR1 LNHNV and CDR2 YYDKDF (reference sequence). The CDR3 nucleotides are TGTGCCACCAGCAGCCTACTAGCGGGAGGCTACAATGAGCAGTTCTTC. Its translation is CATSSLLAGGYNEQFF. Full variable domain (rest looked up from reference TRBV15 and TRBJ2-1): DAMVIQNPRYQVTQFGKPVTLSCSQTLNHNVMYWYQQKSSQAPKLLFHYYDKDFNNEADTPDNFQSRRPNTSFCFLDIRSPGLGDTAMYLCATSSLLAGGYNEQFFGPGTRLTVL.

This chain links TRBV6-5 with TRBJ2-1; 8 bases agree with TRBD2. The length of the CDR3 is 15 residues. V lost 6 bases, J lost 7 bases, and 11 bases stayed unmatched. The germline gives CDR1 MNHEY, CDR2 SVGAGI. The CDR3 loop reads CASSDRGGTFNEQFF. The CDR3 coding sequence is TGTGCCAGCAGCGACCGGGGGGGGACCTTTAATGAGCAGTTCTTC.

This clone was observed a single time. The V and J genes are TRBV19 and TRBJ2-3; 12 bases are a match to TRBD2. This CDR3 contains 17 residues. The trim removed 4 bases at V and 6 bases at J, leaving 11 bases unmatched. The germline CDR1 and CDR2 sequences are LNHDA and SQIVND (reference sequence). CDR3 in amino acids: CASSSISSGGGMDTQYF. CDR3 sequence (DNA): TGTGCCAGTAGTAGTATCTCTAGCGGGGGGGGGATGGATACGCAGTATTTT.

The V gene is TRBV2, the J gene TRBJ2-5; 7 bases are a match to TRBD2. Unmatched junction bases numbered 6, after V lost 4 bases and J lost 1 base. This CDR3 has 15 amino acids. Germline V gene data show CDR1 as SNHLY and CDR2 as FYNNEI. CDR3 amino acids: CASSGGLESQETQYF. The CDR3 DNA reads as TGTGCCAGCAGTGGAGGACTAGAGAGCCAAGAGACCCAGTACTTC.

DNA of the CDR3: TGCGCCAGCAGCCAGGGACAGCCCTACGAGCAGTACTTC. Translating gives CASSQGQPYEQYF. This chain uses TRBV4-1 with TRBJ2-7; 7 nucleotides line up with TRBD1. The CDR3 loop spans 13 amino acids. Looked up from germline, CDR1 is MGHRA and CDR2 is YSYEKL. V lost 3 bases to trimming and J lost 2 bases; unmatched junction nucleotides: 1.

This clone was observed once. This chain links TRBV2 with TRBJ1-1; 8 positions match TRBD1. From germline, CDR1 is SNHLY and CDR2 FYNNEI. The CDR3 has 15 amino acids. Germline trimming cut 6 bases from V and 1 base from J; bases unmatched to any gene: 7. CDR3 region: CASRTTTGANTEAFF. The DNA of the CDR3 is TGTGCCAGCAGAACTACGACAGGGGCGAACACTGAAGCTTTCTTT.

The chain combines TRBV5-1 with TRBJ2-1; 12 bases agree with TRBD2. Germline V gives CDR1 SGHRS, CDR2 YFSETQ. V shed 2 bases, J shed 8 bases, and the junction held 8 bases outside the gene matches. CDR3 length: 16 amino acids. The CDR3 DNA is TGCGCCAGCAGCTTCGGGCTAGCGGGAGGGGGGGATGAGCAGTTCTTC. It codes for CASSFGLAGGGDEQFF.

The J gene is TRBJ2-2, the V gene TRBV4-1; D is undetermined. Germline-derived CDR1 and CDR2 are MGHRA and YSYEKL. The CDR3 contains 16 residues. Trimming left V 1 base short and J 5 bases short, with 14 bases between. The CDR3 DNA sequence: TGCGCCAGCAGCCAAGCACACATTGTGTCAACCGGGGAGCTGTTTTTT. This codes for CASSQAHIVSTGELFF.

The rearrangement joins TRBV7-9 to TRBJ2-1, with 7 bases that match TRBD2. The V gene end was trimmed by 3 bases and the J gene end by 5 bases; junction bases not matched to a gene: 4. The germline CDR1 and CDR2 sequences are SEHNR and FQNEAQ (reference sequence). The length of the CDR3 is 14 residues. The CDR3, as DNA: TGTGCCAGCAGCTTGAGCGGGACGAACAATGAGCAGTTCTTC. The encoded protein is CASSLSGTNNEQFF.

This clone was observed once. The chain uses TRBV28 and TRBJ2-7, with TRBD1 identical over 7 bases. Germline V gives CDR1 MDHEN, CDR2 SYDVKM. V gave up 6 bases and J gave up 5 bases; unmatched junction bases: 10. The CDR3 extends over 14 amino acids. The CDR3 nucleotides read TGTGCCAGCAGCCTCGACAGGGTTCGAGACGAGCAGTACTTC. The encoded protein is CASSLDRVRDEQYF.

The chain recombines TRBV7-6 with TRBJ2-1, with 14 bases that match TRBD2. The V and J ends lost 1 base and 6 bases, in that order; junction bases with no gene match: 5. Germline loops: CDR1 SGHVS, CDR2 FNYEAQ. The CDR3 extends over 17 amino acids. The CDR3: CASSLGTSGRIGNEQFF. The CDR3 DNA follows: TGTGCCAGCAGCTTAGGGACTAGCGGGAGGATTGGCAATGAGCAGTTCTTC.